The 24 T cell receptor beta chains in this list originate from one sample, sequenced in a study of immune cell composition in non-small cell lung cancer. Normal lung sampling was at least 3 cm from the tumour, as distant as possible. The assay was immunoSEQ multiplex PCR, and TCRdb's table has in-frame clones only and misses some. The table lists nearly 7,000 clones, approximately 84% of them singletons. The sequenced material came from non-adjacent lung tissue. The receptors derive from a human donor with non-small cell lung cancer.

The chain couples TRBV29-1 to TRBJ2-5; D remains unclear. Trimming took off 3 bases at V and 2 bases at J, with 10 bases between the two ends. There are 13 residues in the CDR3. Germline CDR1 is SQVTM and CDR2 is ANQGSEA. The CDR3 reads CSVEELGQETQYF. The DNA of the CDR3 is TGCAGCGTTGAGGAATTGGGACAAGAGACCCAGTACTTC. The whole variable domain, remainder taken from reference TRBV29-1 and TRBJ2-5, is SAVISQKPSRDICQRGTSLTIQCQVDSQVTMMFWYRQQPGQSLTLIATANQGSEATYESGFVIDKFPISRPNLTFSTLTVSNMSPEDSSIYLCSVEELGQETQYFGPGTRLLVL.

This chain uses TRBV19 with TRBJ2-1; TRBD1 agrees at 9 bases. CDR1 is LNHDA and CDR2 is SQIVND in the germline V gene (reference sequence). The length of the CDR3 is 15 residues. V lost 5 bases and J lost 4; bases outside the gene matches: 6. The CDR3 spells CASSVTGTGYNEQFF. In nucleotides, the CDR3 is TGTGCCAGTAGTGTAACCGGGACAGGGTACAATGAGCAGTTCTTC. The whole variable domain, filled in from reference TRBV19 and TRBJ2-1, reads DGGITQSPKYLFRKEGQNVTLSCEQNLNHDAMYWYRQDPGQGLRLIYYSQIVNDFQKGDIAEGYSVSREKKESFPLTVTSAQKNPTAFYLCASSVTGTGYNEQFFGPGTRLTVL.

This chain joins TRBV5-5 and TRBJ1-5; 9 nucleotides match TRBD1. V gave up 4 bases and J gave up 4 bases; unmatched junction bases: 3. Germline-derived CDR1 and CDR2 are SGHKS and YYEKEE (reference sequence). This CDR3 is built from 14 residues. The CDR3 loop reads CASSPGQGNQPQHF. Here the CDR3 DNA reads TGTGCCAGCAGCCCGGGACAGGGTAATCAGCCCCAGCATTTT. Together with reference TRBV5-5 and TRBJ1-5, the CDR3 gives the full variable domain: DAGVTQSPTHLIKTRGQQVTLRCSPISGHKSVSWYQQVLGQGPQFIFQYYEKEERGRGNFPDRFSARQFPNYSSELNVNALLLGDSALYLCASSPGQGNQPQHFGDGTRLSIL.

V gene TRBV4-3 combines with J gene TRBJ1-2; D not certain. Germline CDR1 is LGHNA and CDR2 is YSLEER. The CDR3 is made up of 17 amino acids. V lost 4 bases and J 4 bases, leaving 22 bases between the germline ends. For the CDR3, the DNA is TGCGCCAGCAGCCGAACGATCGCCGCGGCGGATATCTATGGCTACACCTTC. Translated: CASSRTIAAADIYGYTF.

CDR3 sequence reads: CASSLPLGTASTDTQYF. In DNA form, the CDR3 reads TGTGCCAGCTCACTCCCTTTGGGAACCGCGAGCACAGATACGCAGTATTTT. The gene calls are TRBV18 and TRBJ2-3, with D hard to call. With 4 bases removed from V and 0 bases from J, the gap between germline ends came to 17 bases. The CDR3 has 17 amino acids. Germline assignment: CDR1 KGHSH and CDR2 LQKENI.

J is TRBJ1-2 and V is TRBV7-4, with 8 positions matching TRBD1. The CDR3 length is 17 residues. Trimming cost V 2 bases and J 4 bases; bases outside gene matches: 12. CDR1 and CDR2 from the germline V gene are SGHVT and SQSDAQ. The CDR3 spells CASSLRAGGEVVYGYTF. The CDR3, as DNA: TGTGCCAGCAGCTTAAGGGCAGGGGGCGAAGTAGTCTATGGCTACACCTTC.

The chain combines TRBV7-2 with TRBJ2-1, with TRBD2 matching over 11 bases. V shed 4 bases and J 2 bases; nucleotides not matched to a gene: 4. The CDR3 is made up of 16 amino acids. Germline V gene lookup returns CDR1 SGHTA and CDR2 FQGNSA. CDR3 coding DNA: TGTGCCAGCAGCTGGCCGACTAGCGGGGCCTACAATGAGCAGTTCTTC. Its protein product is CASSWPTSGAYNEQFF.

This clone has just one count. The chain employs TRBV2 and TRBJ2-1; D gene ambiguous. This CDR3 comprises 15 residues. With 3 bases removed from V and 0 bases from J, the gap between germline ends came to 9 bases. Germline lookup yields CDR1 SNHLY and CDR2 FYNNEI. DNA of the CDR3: TGTGCCAGCAGTGAGAACTCCCGCTCCTACAATGAGCAGTTCTTC. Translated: CASSENSRSYNEQFF.

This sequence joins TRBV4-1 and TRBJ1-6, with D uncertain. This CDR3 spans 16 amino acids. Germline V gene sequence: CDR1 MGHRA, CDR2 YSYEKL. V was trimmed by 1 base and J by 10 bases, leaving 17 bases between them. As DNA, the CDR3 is TGCGCCAGCAGCCAAGTCTCGGAGATATCGAGATCACCCCTCCACTTT. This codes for CASSQVSEISRSPLHF.

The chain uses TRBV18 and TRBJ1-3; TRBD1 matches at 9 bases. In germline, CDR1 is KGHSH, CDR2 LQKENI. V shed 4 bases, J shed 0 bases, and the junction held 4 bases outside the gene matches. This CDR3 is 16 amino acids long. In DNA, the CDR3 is TGTGCCAGCTCACAAACAGGGGGCCGCTCTGGAAACACCATATATTTT. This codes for CASSQTGGRSGNTIYF. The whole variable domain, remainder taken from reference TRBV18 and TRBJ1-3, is NAGVMQNPRHLVRRRGQEARLRCSPMKGHSHVYWYRQLPEEGLKFMVYLQKENIIDESGMPKERFSAEFPKEGPSILRIQQVVRGDSAAYFCASSQTGGRSGNTIYFGEGSWLTVV.

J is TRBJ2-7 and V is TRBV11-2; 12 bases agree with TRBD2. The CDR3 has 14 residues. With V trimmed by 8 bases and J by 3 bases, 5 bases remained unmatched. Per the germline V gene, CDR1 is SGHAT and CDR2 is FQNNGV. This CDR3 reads CASSWTSGDYEQYF. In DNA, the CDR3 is TGTGCCAGCTCCTGGACTAGCGGGGACTACGAGCAGTACTTC.

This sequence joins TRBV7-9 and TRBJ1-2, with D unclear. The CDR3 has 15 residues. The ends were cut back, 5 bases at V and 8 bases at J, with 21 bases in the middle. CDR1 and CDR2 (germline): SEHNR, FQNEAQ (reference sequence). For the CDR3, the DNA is TGTGCCAGCAGCCCTGTTTATCCGACCCAGGACGGCTACACCTTC. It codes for CASSPVYPTQDGYTF.

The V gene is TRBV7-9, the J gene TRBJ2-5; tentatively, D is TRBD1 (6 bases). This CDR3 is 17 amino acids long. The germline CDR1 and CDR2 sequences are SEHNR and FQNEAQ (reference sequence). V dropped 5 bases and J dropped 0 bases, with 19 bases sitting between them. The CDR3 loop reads CASSQPRAQGYQETQYF. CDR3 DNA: TGTGCCAGCAGCCAACCGAGGGCACAGGGATACCAAGAGACCCAGTACTTC. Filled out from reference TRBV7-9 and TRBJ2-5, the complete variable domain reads DTGVSQNPRHKITKRGQNVTFRCDPISEHNRLYWYRQTLGQGPEFLTYFQNEAQLEKSRLLSDRFSAERPKGSFSTLEIQRTEQGDSAMYLCASSQPRAQGYQETQYFGPGTRLLVL.

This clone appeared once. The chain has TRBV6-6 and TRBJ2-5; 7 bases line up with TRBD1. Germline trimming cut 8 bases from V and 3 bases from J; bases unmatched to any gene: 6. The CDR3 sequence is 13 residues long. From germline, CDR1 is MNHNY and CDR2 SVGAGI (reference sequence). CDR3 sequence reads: CASGRDREETQYF. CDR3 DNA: TGTGCCAGCGGAAGAGACAGGGAAGAGACCCAGTACTTC.

The CDR3 DNA reads as TGTGCCAGCAGCTTCGGACAGGTGAGGACTGAAGCTTTCTTT. Translated, it gives CASSFGQVRTEAFF. The V call is TRBV5-5, the J call TRBJ1-1; 7 bases align to TRBD1. CDR1 and CDR2 from the germline V gene are SGHKS and YYEKEE (reference sequence). V dropped 2 bases and J dropped 5; count of bases not matched to a gene: 6. The CDR3 is 14 amino acids.

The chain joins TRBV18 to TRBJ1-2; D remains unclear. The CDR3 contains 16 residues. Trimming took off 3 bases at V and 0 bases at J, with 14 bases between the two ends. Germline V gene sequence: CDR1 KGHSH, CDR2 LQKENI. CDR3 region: CASSPRLSGTNYGYTF. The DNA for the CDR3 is TGTGCCAGCTCACCTAGACTATCGGGGACTAACTATGGCTACACCTTC.

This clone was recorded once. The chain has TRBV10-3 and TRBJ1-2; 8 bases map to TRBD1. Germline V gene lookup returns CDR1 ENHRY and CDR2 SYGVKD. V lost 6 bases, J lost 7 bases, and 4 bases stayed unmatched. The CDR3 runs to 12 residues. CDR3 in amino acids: CAISPQGVGYTF. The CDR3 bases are TGTGCCATCAGCCCACAGGGGGTTGGCTACACCTTC.

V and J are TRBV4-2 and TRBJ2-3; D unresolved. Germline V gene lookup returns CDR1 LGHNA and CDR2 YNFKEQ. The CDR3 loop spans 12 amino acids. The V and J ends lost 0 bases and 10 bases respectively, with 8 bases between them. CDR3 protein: CASSQDLLAQYF. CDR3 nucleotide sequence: TGTGCCAGCAGCCAAGATTTGTTGGCGCAGTATTTT.

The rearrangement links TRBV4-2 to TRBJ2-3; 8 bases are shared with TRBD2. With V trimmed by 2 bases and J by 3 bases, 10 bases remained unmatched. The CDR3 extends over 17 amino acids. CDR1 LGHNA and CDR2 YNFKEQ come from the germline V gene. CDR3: CASSQQIGGGSTDTQYF. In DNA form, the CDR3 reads TGTGCCAGCAGCCAACAAATCGGGGGGGGGAGTACAGATACGCAGTATTTT.

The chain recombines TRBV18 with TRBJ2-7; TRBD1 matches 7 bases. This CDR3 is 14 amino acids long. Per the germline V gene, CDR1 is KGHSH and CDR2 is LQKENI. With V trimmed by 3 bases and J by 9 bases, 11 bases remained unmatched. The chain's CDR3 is CASSPPAAYRGQYF. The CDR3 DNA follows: TGTGCCAGCTCACCCCCCGCCGCCTACAGGGGGCAGTACTTC.

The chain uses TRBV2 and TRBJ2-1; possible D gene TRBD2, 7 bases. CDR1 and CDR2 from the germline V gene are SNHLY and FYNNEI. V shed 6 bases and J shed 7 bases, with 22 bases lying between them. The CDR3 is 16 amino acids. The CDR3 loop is CASSLLGGGYINEQFF. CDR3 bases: TGTGCCAGCAGCCTATTGGGGGGGGGCTACATAAATGAGCAGTTCTTC.

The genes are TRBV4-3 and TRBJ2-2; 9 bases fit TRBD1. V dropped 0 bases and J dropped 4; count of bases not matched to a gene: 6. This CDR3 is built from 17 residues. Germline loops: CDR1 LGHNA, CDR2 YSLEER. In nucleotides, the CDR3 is TGCGCCAGCAGCCAAGATTTCTGGACAGGGGTCACCGGGGAGCTGTTTTTT. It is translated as CASSQDFWTGVTGELFF.

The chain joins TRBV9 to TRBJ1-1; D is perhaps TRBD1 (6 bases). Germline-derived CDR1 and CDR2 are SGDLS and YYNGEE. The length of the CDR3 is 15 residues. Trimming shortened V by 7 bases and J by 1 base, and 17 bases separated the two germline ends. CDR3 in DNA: TGTGCCAGCTCCCCGGGGGGGGGCAGGAACACTGAAGCTTTCTTT. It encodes CASSPGGGRNTEAFF. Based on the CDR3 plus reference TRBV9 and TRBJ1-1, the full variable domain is DSGVTQTPKHLITATGQRVTLRCSPRSGDLSVYWYQQSLDQGLQFLIQYYNGEERAKGNILERFSAQQFPDLHSELNLSSLELGDSALYFCASSPGGGRNTEAFFGQGTRLTVV.

CDR3 nucleotide sequence: TGTGCCAGCATTGGGGACCGCACAGATACGCAGTATTTT. This gives the protein CASIGDRTDTQYF. The chain recombines TRBV28 with TRBJ2-3; either TRBD1 or TRBD2 may supply D (5 bases each). The CDR3 has 13 residues. V was clipped by 7 bases and J by 1 base, with 9 bases between them. Germline loops: CDR1 MDHEN, CDR2 SYDVKM. Looking up the rest from reference TRBV28 and TRBJ2-3 gives the full variable domain: DVKVTQSSRYLVKRTGEKVFLECVQDMDHENMFWYRQDPGLGLRLIYFSYDVKMKEKGDIPEGYSVSREKKERFSLILESASTNQTSMYLCASIGDRTDTQYFGPGTRLTVL.